This passage covers 25 T cell receptor beta chains from one sample sequenced in a study of shared clonotypes between healthy human individuals. CD45RO-negative, CCR7-selected cells formed the naive CD8 fraction, which excluded terminally differentiated effector memory CD45RA+ cells. Libraries were prepared by immunoSEQ multiplex PCR; TCRdb keeps only in-frame clonotypes and omits some of them. The sample lists fewer than 1 million clones, 96% occurring once. Sequenced: naive CD8+ T cells sorted from blood. These receptor sequences come from a man younger than 40 in good health.

This sequence joins TRBV29-1 and TRBJ1-2; the D is unclear. The ends were cut back, 4 bases at V and 6 bases at J, with 15 bases in the middle. Germline lookup yields CDR1 SQVTM and CDR2 ANQGSEA. CDR3 length: 13 amino acids. The CDR3: CSVGRASLHGYTF. DNA of the CDR3: TGCAGCGTTGGGCGGGCCAGTTTGCATGGCTACACCTTC.

V and J are TRBV19 and TRBJ2-1; 7 nucleotides agree with TRBD2. V lost 3 bases, J lost 3 bases, and 5 bases stayed unmatched. Germline lookup yields CDR1 LNHDA and CDR2 SQIVND (reference sequence). This CDR3 has 15 amino acids. CDR3 residues: CASSMEAGSYNEQFF. The CDR3 nucleotides are TGTGCCAGTAGTATGGAAGCGGGAAGCTACAATGAGCAGTTCTTC. Combining the CDR3 with reference TRBV19 and TRBJ2-1 gives the whole variable domain DGGITQSPKYLFRKEGQNVTLSCEQNLNHDAMYWYRQDPGQGLRLIYYSQIVNDFQKGDIAEGYSVSREKKESFPLTVTSAQKNPTAFYLCASSMEAGSYNEQFFGPGTRLTVL.

The rearrangement uses TRBV28 and TRBJ2-1; 8 bases match TRBD1. The trim removed 4 bases at V and 4 bases at J, leaving 3 bases unmatched. Germline-derived CDR1 and CDR2 are MDHEN and SYDVKM. This CDR3 comprises 14 residues. This CDR3 reads CASSSGQAYNEQFF. The DNA of the CDR3 is TGTGCCAGCAGTTCGGGACAGGCGTACAATGAGCAGTTCTTC.

This clone occurred once. The sample carries other DNA sequences with the same CDR3. The gene calls are TRBV10-3 and TRBJ2-7; no firm D call. The CDR3 totals 11 residues. Germline CDR1 is ENHRY and CDR2 is SYGVKD. Between the trimmed V and J ends, which lost 6 bases and 4 bases, there was a span of 7 bases. CDR3: CAISEGYEQYF. As DNA, the CDR3 is TGTGCCATCAGCGAAGGTTACGAGCAGTACTTC.

The chain has TRBV14 and TRBJ2-3; 12 bases map to TRBD2. Germline assignment: CDR1 SGHDN and CDR2 FVKESK. J gave up 0 bases and V 5 bases, and 9 bases lay outside the gene matches. This CDR3 comprises 18 residues. The CDR3 region has the DNA TGTGCCAGCAGCAAGCTAGCGGGAGGGCTTACTAGCACAGATACGCAGTATTTT. Protein product: CASSKLAGGLTSTDTQYF.

The chain has TRBV7-6 and TRBJ2-2; possibly TRBD1 for D (6 bases). Germline CDR1 reads SGHVS; CDR2 reads FNYEAQ. The V gene lost 4 bases and the J gene lost 4 bases, with 16 bases spanning the gap. The CDR3 has 16 residues. The CDR3 sequence is CASSSPQGTGTGELFF. DNA for the CDR3: TGTGCCAGCAGCTCCCCTCAGGGGACGGGCACCGGGGAGCTGTTTTTT. The variable domain in full, completed from reference TRBV7-6 and TRBJ2-2, reads GAGVSQSPRYKVTKRGQDVALRCDPISGHVSLYWYRQALGQGPEFLTYFNYEAQQDKSGLPNDRFSAERPEGSISTLTIQRTEQRDSAMYRCASSSPQGTGTGELFFGEGSRLTVL.

The J gene is TRBJ1-5, the V gene TRBV5-6; 7 bases are a match to TRBD1. Germline CDR1 and CDR2: SGHDT and YYEEEE. This CDR3 is built from 13 residues. V trimming: 4 bases; J trimming: 7 bases; junction bases outside the gene matches: 5. CDR3 region: CASSLTGEQPQHF. CDR3 DNA: TGTGCCAGCAGCCTAACAGGGGAACAGCCCCAGCATTTT.

The chain joins TRBV13 to TRBJ1-1; D not resolved. Trimming cost V 6 bases and J 0 bases, with 5 bases left between them. This CDR3 spans 12 amino acids. Looked up from germline, CDR1 is PRHDT and CDR2 is FYEKMQ (reference sequence). The CDR3 region is CASRGMNTEAFF. CDR3 DNA sequence: TGTGCCAGCAGGGGTATGAACACTGAAGCTTTCTTT.

This chain uses TRBV14 with TRBJ2-6, with D unresolved. CDR1 is SGHDN and CDR2 is FVKESK in the germline V gene. This CDR3 has 15 residues. The germline V and J ends were trimmed by 3 bases and 0 bases, with 6 bases remaining between them. The CDR3 DNA reads as TGTGCCAGCAGCCAGCGAAGCTCTGGGGCCAACGTCCTGACTTTC. Encoded protein: CASSQRSSGANVLTF.

A single count supports this clone. The chain combines TRBV10-3 with TRBJ2-7, with 10 bases lining up with TRBD1. V was pared by 2 bases and J by 0 bases, with 4 bases of the junction left unmatched. CDR1 and CDR2 (germline): ENHRY, SYGVKD. The CDR3 runs to 16 residues. CDR3 region: CAISEGTGASSYEQYF. The CDR3 nucleotides are TGTGCCATCAGTGAGGGGACAGGGGCAAGCTCCTACGAGCAGTACTTC.

The chain joins TRBV29-1 to TRBJ2-5; TRBD2 agrees at 7 bases. CDR3 length equals 13 residues. Germline V lookup: CDR1 SQVTM, CDR2 ANQGSEA. The V gene end was trimmed by 7 bases and the J gene end by 0 bases; junction bases not matched to a gene: 5. In nucleotides, the CDR3 is TGCAGCGCCCAACTAGCGAACCAAGAGACCCAGTACTTC. Its protein product is CSAQLANQETQYF.

Concerning this clone: The sample carries other DNA sequences with the same CDR3. The J gene is TRBJ2-6, the V gene TRBV27; D is unclear. V shed 2 bases and J shed 2 bases, with 1 base lying between them. The CDR3 is 13 residues long. Germline lookup yields CDR1 MNHEY and CDR2 SMNVEV (reference sequence). The CDR3 here is CASSLAGANVLTF. Written as DNA, the CDR3 is TGTGCCAGCAGTTTAGCTGGGGCCAACGTCCTGACTTTC. The whole variable domain, filled in from reference TRBV27 and TRBJ2-6, reads EAQVTQNPRYLITVTGKKLTVTCSQNMNHEYMSWYRQDPGLGLRQIYYSMNVEVTDKGDVPEGYKVSRKEKRNFPLILESPSPNQTSLYFCASSLAGANVLTFGAGSRLTVL.

The table lists this clone with a count of one. This specimen includes other DNA sequences encoding the same CDR3. This chain joins TRBV9 and TRBJ2-7; D not certain. V was trimmed by 4 bases and J by 1 base, leaving 9 bases between them. Germline V CDR1 and CDR2: SGDLS, YYNGEE. The CDR3 has 13 amino acids. The CDR3 sequence is CASSSGGSYEQYF. The CDR3 bases are TGTGCCAGCAGCTCTGGCGGATCCTACGAGCAGTACTTC.

The V and J genes are TRBV25-1 and TRBJ2-7; D may be TRBD1 (5 bases). Germline V gene data show CDR1 as MGHDK and CDR2 as SYGVNS. The CDR3 totals 17 residues. Deletions cut 7 bases from V and 4 bases from J, with 26 bases between. The CDR3 is CASTIPLRQLLGYEQYF. CDR3 nucleotides: TGTGCCAGCACTATACCCCTCCGACAGCTATTAGGGTACGAGCAGTACTTC.

The rearrangement joins TRBV11-2 to TRBJ2-3; TRBD2 agrees at 7 bases. The CDR3 has 17 amino acids. V lost 0 bases to trimming and J lost 6 bases; unmatched junction nucleotides: 12. Germline CDR1 is SGHAT and CDR2 is FQNNGV. The CDR3 bases are TGTGCCAGCAGCTTAGAAGGCGGGAGAGGCCTGAGGGATACGCAGTATTTT. Translating gives CASSLEGGRGLRDTQYF.

CDR3 region: CASSLLRTGGTGELFF. Written as DNA, the CDR3 is TGTGCCAGCAGTTTATTAAGGACAGGCGGCACCGGGGAGCTGTTTTTT. V is TRBV27 and J is TRBJ2-2; 7 bases fit TRBD1. With 1 base clipped from V and 4 bases from J, the junction kept 6 bases outside the gene matches. CDR1 is MNHEY, CDR2 SMNVEV, per germline (reference sequence). This CDR3 spans 16 amino acids.

The chain recombines TRBV14 with TRBJ2-1; TRBD2 is a possible D gene (5 bases). Trimming pared 0 bases from V and 6 bases from J, leaving 9 bases between. The CDR3 loop spans 14 amino acids. Germline assignment: CDR1 SGHDN and CDR2 FVKESK. Here the CDR3 reads CASSQDPRGNEQFF. In nucleotides, the CDR3 is TGTGCCAGCAGCCAAGATCCCCGGGGCAATGAGCAGTTCTTC.

The chain has TRBV9 and TRBJ2-1; maybe TRBD1 (7 bases). V lost 4 bases and J 2 bases, leaving 16 bases between the germline ends. CDR3 size: 16 residues. Germline V gene lookup returns CDR1 SGDLS and CDR2 YYNGEE. The CDR3 protein is CASSPRDSLPYNEQFF. The CDR3 bases are TGTGCCAGCAGCCCGCGGGACAGCCTACCCTACAATGAGCAGTTCTTC. Filled out from reference TRBV9 and TRBJ2-1, the complete variable domain reads DSGVTQTPKHLITATGQRVTLRCSPRSGDLSVYWYQQSLDQGLQFLIQYYNGEERAKGNILERFSAQQFPDLHSELNLSSLELGDSALYFCASSPRDSLPYNEQFFGPGTRLTVL.

The chain employs TRBV28 and TRBJ2-7; 8 bases line up with TRBD2. This CDR3 comprises 16 residues. Germline V lookup: CDR1 MDHEN, CDR2 SYDVKM. Trimming took 5 bases from V and 0 from J; bases not matched to a gene: 9. The CDR3 loop is CASSRASGYSSYEQYF. In nucleotides, the CDR3 is TGTGCCAGCAGTCGGGCTAGCGGGTACAGCTCCTACGAGCAGTACTTC.

The CDR3 DNA sequence: TGTGCCAGCAGTTTAATGAGCGGGAGGGCCGGGTTAATCCACGAGCAGTACTTC. It encodes CASSLMSGRAGLIHEQYF. This chain uses TRBV28 with TRBJ2-7; 10 bases agree with TRBD2. Unmatched junction bases numbered 15, after V lost 2 bases and J lost 5 bases. The CDR3 is made up of 18 amino acids. Germline V gene sequence: CDR1 MDHEN, CDR2 SYDVKM.

This chain joins TRBV7-3 and TRBJ2-3; D is perhaps TRBD1 (6 bases). Germline CDR1 is SGHTA and CDR2 is FQGTGA. This CDR3 spans 16 amino acids. Trimming removed 5 bases from V and 0 bases from J, with 15 bases in between. CDR3 sequence reads: CASSPTGTSSTDTQYF. The CDR3 DNA follows: TGTGCCAGCAGCCCCACAGGGACCTCTAGCACAGATACGCAGTATTTT.

The chain is built from TRBV7-9 and TRBJ1-1; D call uncertain. The germline V and J ends were trimmed by 5 bases and 0 bases, with 10 bases remaining between them. This CDR3 is 14 amino acids long. Germline assignment: CDR1 SEHNR and CDR2 FQNEAQ (reference sequence). Written as DNA, the CDR3 is TGTGCCAGCAGCACCGCGCGGGTGAACACTGAAGCTTTCTTT. It codes for CASSTARVNTEAFF.

The genes are TRBV7-8 and TRBJ1-3; D unclear. V lost 3 bases, J lost 2 bases, and 11 bases lay in between. The germline V gene has CDR1 SGHVS and CDR2 FQNEAQ. This CDR3 has 15 amino acids. This CDR3 reads CASSFIPRPGNTIYF. CDR3 in DNA: TGTGCCAGCAGCTTTATCCCCAGACCTGGAAACACCATATATTTT.

The chain uses TRBV7-6 and TRBJ2-1; tentatively, D is TRBD2 (5 bases). The CDR3 loop spans 13 amino acids. Per the germline V gene, CDR1 is SGHVS and CDR2 is FNYEAQ. V shed 4 bases and J shed 5 bases, with 9 bases lying between them. CDR3 amino acids: CASSSRGHNEQFF. CDR3 DNA sequence: TGTGCCAGCAGCTCCCGCGGGCACAATGAGCAGTTCTTC.

V is TRBV15 and J is TRBJ2-7; no definite D call. Looked up from germline, CDR1 is LNHNV and CDR2 is YYDKDF (reference sequence). CDR3 length equals 12 residues. With 0 bases removed from V and 2 bases from J, the gap between germline ends came to 2 bases. The CDR3 DNA reads as TGTGCCACCAGCAGAGAGCCCTACGAGCAGTACTTC. This gives the protein CATSREPYEQYF.